This T cell receptor (beta chain) was found in a study of cytomegalovirus exposure and HLA in healthy donors (dated by TCRdb to the late 2010s). Broadly, across the study: The 666 repertoires of the first cohort and the 95 to 150 validation repertoires were produced on the same platform, according to a later analysis. The aim of the study was to test whether cataloging public T cell receptors could identify signatures of past pathogen exposure. Along with the approximately 700-subject first cohort, a separate validation cohort of about 110 different subjects was used. The study combined high-throughput TCR immunosequencing, statistical association of individual TCRs with disease status, and machine learning to predict cytomegalovirus infection status.

CDR1 is given as SEHNR and CDR2 as FQNEAQ, both from the germline V gene (reference sequence). Relative to germline, V is 1 base shorter and J is 0 bases shorter, with 10 bases between their ends. The CDR3 sequence holds 15 residues, the cysteine and phenylalanine included. The read is trimmed to its CDR3 DNA, 45 bases read in frame from base 1. The donors belonged to the validation cohort of approximately 130 subjects, which was separate from the 666-subject first cohort. Concerning this clone: The target of this receptor is not known. Within one base of it there is no much larger clone, and no base qualities were kept.

Libraries were prepared through the immunoSEQ multiplex PCR assay. In the paper's pipeline: To diagnose cytomegalovirus status from the catalog of TCR beta chain sequences, a statistical classification framework was built. TCRdb carries this immuneACCESS record with in-frame sequences only. Its versions omit some clonotypes, under half of them owing to an unresolved V gene in the studies checked, with the rest unexplained. V, J and clone size are taken as reported in that table, and D and trimming were inferred from the DNA itself. The sample yields 150,000 to 160,000 clones; 85% to 90% were counted once. The top ten constitute about 2.2% of the sample. Here is what the overall study found, with its caveats: In both the original and validation cohorts, the classifier was reported to diagnose cytomegalovirus status with high specificity and sensitivity. While some public TCRs were present in many individuals, most TCR sequences turned up only very rarely across donors. It was suggested by the authors that the approach could potentially be generalized to other disease states and immunological phenotypes. A later analysis lacked HLA typing for the validation cohort, so it scored co-occurrence in that cohort across all 110 or so repertoires. Of the cluster scores, approximately 94% were above 0 in a later analysis, which found that TCRs clustered in the first cohort also tended to co-occur in the 90 to 150 validation repertoires. A few of the identified cytomegalovirus-associated TCR beta chains were confirmed in vitro to be specific for cytomegalovirus antigens. In the study, around 160 TCR beta chains were listed as associated with cytomegalovirus.

The sequence joins TRBV7-9 to TRBJ2-7, with TRBD1 perhaps the D gene, on 6 matching bases. Specimen: PBMCs. This TCR was recovered from a human donor in good health. The bases read TGTGCCAGCAGCTTAGGTCAGGGGACCTCCTACGAGCAGTACTTC. This sequence encodes CASSLGQGTSYEQYF.